Described below is a single T cell receptor (beta chain) sequence and its context. Germline CDR1 LNHDA, CDR2 SQIVND (reference sequence). The ends were cut back, 7 bases at V and 8 bases at J, with 23 bases in the middle. The CDR3 covers 16 residues. The source of the sample is a study of cytomegalovirus exposure and HLA in healthy donors. The PCR used 60 Vbeta and 13 Jbeta primers. Sequencing was performed with immunoSEQ multiplex PCR; in TCRdb, only in-frame clones are kept and a portion is missing. The data show 180,000 or so clones, and the top ten clones hold 0.7% to 0.8%. The sequenced material came from PBMCs. This sequence was found in a boy aged 10-17 years in good health and CMV-seronegative. This chain joins TRBV19 and TRBJ1-4, with D unclear. Here the CDR3 reads CASTQRGSGRTEKLFF. DNA of the CDR3: TGTGCCAGTACCCAGAGAGGATCCGGGAGGACGGAAAAACTGTTTTTT. The full variable domain, rest sourced from reference TRBV19 and TRBJ1-4, is DGGITQSPKYLFRKEGQNVTLSCEQNLNHDAMYWYRQDPGQGLRLIYYSQIVNDFQKGDIAEGYSVSREKKESFPLTVTSAQKNPTAFYLCASTQRGSGRTEKLFFGSGTQLSVL.